This is a list of T cell receptor beta chains from one sample in a study of cytotoxic CD8 clonotypes in ibrutinib-treated CLL. Profiling relied on immunoSEQ multiplex PCR, and the TCRdb table lists in-frame clones only, not all of them. Of about 200,000 clones detected, 70% appear once; the ten largest clones hold about 6.4%. Here the sequenced sample was PBMCs, taken after 12 months of ibrutinib treatment. These receptor sequences come from a human donor with chronic lymphocytic leukemia. CDR3s leave out the opening cysteine and the closing phenylalanine or tryptophan. The order of the fields is CDR3 protein, V gene, J gene.

CDR3 protein: ASSLGAVGKLF
V gene: TRBV27
J gene: TRBJ1-4

CDR3 protein: ATSGQRSTDTQY
V gene: TRBV15
J gene: TRBJ2-3

CDR3 protein: ASSLRGGSQPQH
V gene: TRBV5-6
J gene: TRBJ1-5

CDR3 protein: ATSRDQGAGETQY
V gene: TRBV15
J gene: TRBJ2-5

CDR3 protein: ATHRGPNYGYT
V gene: TRBV27
J gene: TRBJ1-2

CDR3 protein: ASSFALRDTQY
V gene: TRBV11-1
J gene: TRBJ2-3

CDR3 protein: ASSLFGETGELF
V gene: TRBV5-6
J gene: TRBJ2-2

CDR3 protein: ASRPSGTGAYEQY
V gene: TRBV11-2
J gene: TRBJ2-7

CDR3 protein: ASSPGTGGEQY
V gene: TRBV7-8
J gene: TRBJ2-7

CDR3 protein: AWSGGYEQY
V gene: TRBV30
J gene: TRBJ2-7

CDR3 protein: ASSRLAGAYNEQF
V gene: TRBV6-5
J gene: TRBJ2-1

CDR3 protein: ASTWGIVNTEAF
V gene: TRBV5-6
J gene: TRBJ1-1

CDR3 protein: ASRVTGGNSPLH
V gene: TRBV7-2
J gene: TRBJ1-6

CDR3 protein: ASRYPRARRTEAF
V gene: TRBV28
J gene: TRBJ1-1

CDR3 protein: ASSLVARTGELF
V gene: TRBV5-1
J gene: TRBJ2-2

CDR3 protein: AWTPWAGGETQY
V gene: TRBV30
J gene: TRBJ2-5

CDR3 protein: ASSNLQGGTEAF
V gene: TRBV7-3
J gene: TRBJ1-1

CDR3 protein: ASSVDTGGEQY
V gene: TRBV9
J gene: TRBJ2-7

CDR3 protein: ASRRTGALEQY
V gene: TRBV28
J gene: TRBJ2-7

CDR3 protein: ASNSGSSYNEQF
V gene: TRBV19
J gene: TRBJ2-1

CDR3 protein: ASSHGRLGGPSDSNQPQH
V gene: TRBV4-1
J gene: TRBJ1-5

CDR3 protein: ASSIGLSGNTGELF
V gene: TRBV19
J gene: TRBJ2-2

CDR3 protein: AWSGQSLNYGYT
V gene: TRBV30
J gene: TRBJ1-2

CDR3 protein: ASSPAEYSNQPQH
V gene: TRBV19
J gene: TRBJ1-5

CDR3 protein: ASSLTAGNTEAF
V gene: TRBV7-2
J gene: TRBJ1-1

CDR3 protein: ASSLGQSYGYT
V gene: TRBV7-3
J gene: TRBJ1-2

CDR3 protein: ASSWVDQTGGYT
V gene: TRBV28
J gene: TRBJ1-2

CDR3 protein: ASSPPLAGGSEQY
V gene: TRBV7-9
J gene: TRBJ2-7

CDR3 protein: ASSERTKTAYEQY
V gene: TRBV25-1
J gene: TRBJ2-7

CDR3 protein: ASSTRRDRNYGYT
V gene: TRBV7-9
J gene: TRBJ1-2

CDR3 protein: ASSQGQGTDTQY
V gene: TRBV13
J gene: TRBJ2-3

CDR3 protein: ASSIGLRQMLNTEAF
V gene: TRBV19
J gene: TRBJ1-1

CDR3 protein: ASSLGQGNTIY
V gene: TRBV5-6
J gene: TRBJ1-3

CDR3 protein: ASSPQRDEAF
V gene: TRBV18
J gene: TRBJ1-1

CDR3 protein: ASSGGAGGQPQH
V gene: TRBV13
J gene: TRBJ1-5

CDR3 protein: ASSLGTTAGNTEAF
V gene: TRBV5-1
J gene: TRBJ1-1

CDR3 protein: AISGGQGLFSAF
V gene: TRBV10-3
J gene: TRBJ1-1

CDR3 protein: ASSYGRGAGNEKLF
V gene: TRBV6-5
J gene: TRBJ1-4

CDR3 protein: ASSPTVVDYSYEQY
V gene: TRBV4-2
J gene: TRBJ2-7

CDR3 protein: ASSHTGTRQPQH
V gene: TRBV6-1
J gene: TRBJ1-5

CDR3 protein: SASLTREQF
V gene: TRBV20-1
J gene: TRBJ2-1

CDR3 protein: ASSLSRYEQY
V gene: TRBV18
J gene: TRBJ2-7

CDR3 protein: AWRVGGANGYT
V gene: TRBV30
J gene: TRBJ1-2

CDR3 protein: RAHRGSPNQPQH
V gene: TRBV19
J gene: TRBJ1-5

CDR3 protein: ASSLGAGGETQY
V gene: TRBV7-9
J gene: TRBJ2-5

CDR3 protein: AFRTVSNQPQH
V gene: TRBV30
J gene: TRBJ1-5